This paragraph covers one T cell receptor (beta chain) sequence. Its antigen is not identified. The data stem from a study of shared clonotypes between healthy human individuals. The study, taken as a whole, reports: What limited the represented genetic and exposure-history diversity was the small number of donors.

The germline V gene encodes CDR1 MNHNS and CDR2 SASEGT. The trim removed 3 bases at V and 6 bases at J, leaving 4 bases unmatched. The CDR3 has 13 amino acids. Using immunoSEQ multiplex PCR, the repertoire was profiled, and TCRdb retains in-frame clones only, with some absent. The data hold roughly 2.4 million clones, with 95% observed a single time. In the CD4+ fraction, cells were divided into CD45RA+ naive and CD45RA-negative memory subsets. This TCR derives from a man between 18 and 35 years old in good health. The genes are TRBV6-1 and TRBJ1-2, with 7 bases that match TRBD1. Sequencing was done on a sample of naive CD4+ T cells sorted from blood. Subset indicated: CD45RA+ positively selected. This CDR3 reads CASSDRGINGYTF. For the CDR3, the DNA is TGTGCCAGCAGTGACAGGGGGATCAATGGCTACACCTTC.